This TCR beta chain emerged from a study of early T cells in non-severe SARS-CoV-2 infection. TCRdb reprocessed the 5' RACE reads via MiXCR and lists one record per CDR3 protein. The table has around 77,000 distinct CDR3 sequences, around 10% seen once; the top ten hold 7.6%. CDR1 DFQATT and CDR2 SNEGSKA come from the germline V gene (reference sequence). V was shortened by 6 bases and J by 2 bases, with 22 bases between the two germline ends. This CDR3 has 16 residues. The sample here was whole blood, taken at baseline. The V and J genes are TRBV20-1 and TRBJ1-2, with D tentatively TRBD1 (5 bases). The TCR sequence derives from an adult who was a healthcare worker with PCR-confirmed SARS-CoV-2 infection or an uninfected control (not recorded which). The CDR3 DNA is TGCAGTGCCCCTAGGGTAGAGGGGCAGAGGAACTATGGCTACACCTTC. Translation gives CSAPRVEGQRNYGYTF.